Presented here are 18 T cell receptor beta chains from one specimen sequenced in a study of OX40 agonist ivuxolimab in advanced cancers. Here immunoSEQ multiplex PCR was the method, and the copy in TCRdb shows in-frame clones only, minus some. The sample shows some 19,000 clones, around 84% of them seen only once. This sample comprised CD4+ or CD8+ T cells sorted from blood, obtained in a trial of the OX40 agonist ivuxolimab. The receptor source for this set is an adult with an advanced solid tumor such as melanoma, head and neck, liver or kidney cancer.

The chain joins TRBV5-1 to TRBJ2-7, with D tentatively TRBD2 (5 bases). The CDR3 sequence is 14 residues long. Germline V gene sequence: CDR1 SGHRS, CDR2 YFSETQ. V was cut by 4 bases and J by 4 bases, with 15 bases left in between. The CDR3 reads CASSPGSGSYEQYF. The CDR3 DNA sequence: TGCGCCAGCAGCCCGGGATCTGGGTCGTACGAGCAGTACTTC.

The chain is built from TRBV28 and TRBJ2-7; D gene ambiguous. Per germline, CDR1 MDHEN and CDR2 SYDVKM. V was trimmed by 3 bases and J by 0 bases, leaving 12 bases between them. This CDR3 is 15 amino acids long. This chain's CDR3 is CASSFGRTVSYEQYF. The CDR3 bases are TGTGCCAGCAGTTTCGGCAGGACGGTCTCCTACGAGCAGTACTTC.

The chain combines TRBV2 with TRBJ1-1; D remains unclear. This CDR3 contains 12 residues. From germline, CDR1 is SNHLY and CDR2 FYNNEI. The V end was cut by 5 bases, the J end by 3 bases, with 7 bases between. CDR3 nucleotide sequence: TGTGCCAGCAGTCCTGAATACACTGAAGCTTTCTTT. This sequence encodes CASSPEYTEAFF.

V and J are TRBV6-5 and TRBJ1-1; no clear D. CDR1 MNHEY and CDR2 SVGAGI come from the germline V gene. The CDR3 runs to 12 residues. The V end was cut by 6 bases, the J end by 4 bases, with 9 bases between. The CDR3 DNA reads as TGTGCCAGCAGATCCGGGGTCACTGAAGCTTTCTTT. Its translation is CASRSGVTEAFF.

The CDR3 bases are TGTGCCAGCTCACCGGACAGTTACAATGAGCAGTTCTTC. It yields the protein CASSPDSYNEQFF. V gene TRBV18 combines with J gene TRBJ2-1; tentative D call: TRBD1 (6 bases). V was trimmed by 3 bases and J by 4 bases, leaving 7 bases between them. Germline lookup yields CDR1 KGHSH and CDR2 LQKENI. The CDR3 has 13 amino acids. The full variable domain, in which reference TRBV18 and TRBJ2-1 provide the parts outside the CDR3, is NAGVMQNPRHLVRRRGQEARLRCSPMKGHSHVYWYRQLPEEGLKFMVYLQKENIIDESGMPKERFSAEFPKEGPSILRIQQVVRGDSAAYFCASSPDSYNEQFFGPGTRLTVL.

This clone was observed once. This chain links TRBV19 with TRBJ2-3; no clear D. V was shortened by 3 bases and J by 3 bases, with 10 bases between the two germline ends. This CDR3 has 14 amino acids. Germline CDR1 reads LNHDA; CDR2 reads SQIVND (reference sequence). CDR3 sequence reads: CASSIRPGTDTQYF. CDR3 nucleotides: TGTGCCAGTAGTATCCGCCCCGGGACAGATACGCAGTATTTT. The entire variable domain, with the rest obtained from reference TRBV19 and TRBJ2-3, is as follows: DGGITQSPKYLFRKEGQNVTLSCEQNLNHDAMYWYRQDPGQGLRLIYYSQIVNDFQKGDIAEGYSVSREKKESFPLTVTSAQKNPTAFYLCASSIRPGTDTQYFGPGTRLTVL.

The V call is TRBV19, the J call TRBJ2-1, with 9 bases fitting TRBD2. This CDR3 is built from 17 residues. Germline CDR1 LNHDA, CDR2 SQIVND (reference sequence). V lost 5 bases, J lost 5 bases, and 13 bases stayed unmatched. The CDR3 region has the DNA TGTGCCAGTAGTCCCCGTTGGAGCGGGAGGCGAAACAATGAGCAGTTCTTC. It is translated as CASSPRWSGRRNNEQFF.

CDR3 coding DNA: TGTGCCAGCAGCGTAGACTGGACATATGGGGTAGAGACCCAGTACTTC. Translated, it gives CASSVDWTYGVETQYF. This chain uses TRBV9 with TRBJ2-5; tentatively, D is TRBD1 (5 bases). V was cut by 0 bases and J by 4 bases, with 16 bases left in between. The CDR3 has 16 residues. Germline V lookup: CDR1 SGDLS, CDR2 YYNGEE. The variable domain in full, completed from reference TRBV9 and TRBJ2-5, reads DSGVTQTPKHLITATGQRVTLRCSPRSGDLSVYWYQQSLDQGLQFLIQYYNGEERAKGNILERFSAQQFPDLHSELNLSSLELGDSALYFCASSVDWTYGVETQYFGPGTRLLVL.

The chain recombines TRBV28 with TRBJ2-4; D is ambiguous. This CDR3 spans 16 amino acids. Trimming removed 5 bases from V and 0 bases from J, with 14 bases in between. The germline gives CDR1 MDHEN, CDR2 SYDVKM. Written as DNA, the CDR3 is TGTGCCAGCAGTCCCAGACTGTCTGGAGCCAAAAACATTCAGTACTTC. Residues: CASSPRLSGAKNIQYF. The variable domain in full, with the rest retrieved from reference TRBV28 and TRBJ2-4, is DVKVTQSSRYLVKRTGEKVFLECVQDMDHENMFWYRQDPGLGLRLIYFSYDVKMKEKGDIPEGYSVSREKKERFSLILESASTNQTSMYLCASSPRLSGAKNIQYFGAGTRLSVL.

V is TRBV7-2 and J is TRBJ2-5; D unresolved. The end of the DNA aligns better with TRBJ2-7, so the J call may be wrong. CDR3 size: 12 residues. From germline, CDR1 is SGHTA and CDR2 FQGNSA. Written as DNA, the CDR3 is TGTGCCAGCAGCTTATACAACTACGAGCAGTACTTC. Its protein product is CASSLYNYEQYF.

This clone was seen once. This rearrangement joins TRBV7-3 to TRBJ1-5, with D uncertain. The V end lost 0 bases, the J end lost 0 bases, and 0 bases lay between the germline ends. The CDR3 runs to 13 residues. From germline, CDR1 is SGHTA and CDR2 FQGTGA. This CDR3 reads CASSLTSNQPQHF. The CDR3 DNA sequence: TGTGCCAGCAGCTTAACTAGCAATCAGCCCCAGCATTTT. Using reference TRBV7-3 and TRBJ1-5 for the parts outside the CDR3, the full variable domain is GAGVSQTPSNKVTEKGKYVELRCDPISGHTALYWYRQSLGQGPEFLIYFQGTGAADDSGLPNDRFFAVRPEGSVSTLKIQRTERGDSAVYLCASSLTSNQPQHFGDGTRLSIL.

The J gene is TRBJ2-1, the V gene TRBV27; no firm D call. V was clipped by 6 bases and J by 3 bases, with 12 bases between them. Germline loops: CDR1 MNHEY, CDR2 SMNVEV (reference sequence). This CDR3 has 14 amino acids. The CDR3 region has the DNA TGTGCCAGCAGCTCTCTCCTAAACTACAATGAGCAGTTCTTC. This sequence encodes CASSSLLNYNEQFF.

The chain carries TRBV6-6 and TRBJ2-1; TRBD2 aligns across 8 bases. Trimming at V came to 5 bases and at J to 7 bases, leaving 13 bases not matched to a gene. Per the germline V gene, CDR1 is MNHNY and CDR2 is SVGAGI (reference sequence). The CDR3 contains 16 residues. The CDR3 reads CASSPAVAGGLNEQFF. CDR3 coding DNA: TGTGCCAGCAGTCCCGCGGTCGCGGGGGGCCTTAATGAGCAGTTCTTC.

CDR3 sequence (DNA): TGTGCCAGCAGCCAAGATATTGGCACAGGGGCTTGGCAAGAGACCCAGTACTTC. Its protein is CASSQDIGTGAWQETQYF. The rearrangement joins TRBV7-9 to TRBJ2-5; 7 positions match TRBD1. Trimming took 5 bases from V and 2 from J; bases not matched to a gene: 17. This CDR3 has 18 residues. Germline V gene data show CDR1 as SEHNR and CDR2 as FQNEAQ (reference sequence). The variable domain in full, with the rest retrieved from reference TRBV7-9 and TRBJ2-5, is DTGVSQNPRHKITKRGQNVTFRCDPISEHNRLYWYRQTLGQGPEFLTYFQNEAQLEKSRLLSDRFSAERPKGSFSTLEIQRTEQGDSAMYLCASSQDIGTGAWQETQYFGPGTRLLVL.

This clone was seen more than once but under ten times. This rearrangement joins TRBV5-1 to TRBJ1-6; D call uncertain. Germline assignment: CDR1 SGHRS and CDR2 YFSETQ. This CDR3 is 12 amino acids long. Trimming removed 6 bases at V and 14 bases at J, with 15 bases between. The CDR3 here is CASNLRVYALHF. For the CDR3, the DNA is TGCGCCAGCAACCTCCGCGTTTATGCCCTCCACTTT.

This chain links TRBV5-3 with TRBJ2-4, with TRBD2 as a possible D gene (5 bases). Being an ORF, TRBV5-3 has a function that is uncertain. The CDR3 contains 14 residues. The V end was cut by 7 bases, the J end by 6 bases, with 17 bases between. The CDR3 DNA sequence: TGTGCCAGACCTGGACGGACTTGCAGAAACATTCAGTACTTC. Translating gives CARPGRTCRNIQYF.

This clone was picked up one time. The chain uses TRBV27 and TRBJ1-6; D is unresolved. The CDR3 runs to 15 residues. Trimming cost V 2 bases and J 6 bases, with 11 bases left between them. The germline V gene has CDR1 MNHEY and CDR2 SMNVEV (reference sequence). The CDR3 DNA follows: TGTGCCAGCAGTTTACCGCGGAGGCCTAATTCACCCCTCCACTTT. It translates to CASSLPRRPNSPLHF.

The rearrangement joins TRBV6-5 to TRBJ2-7; D call uncertain. CDR1 and CDR2 from the germline V gene are MNHEY and SVGAGI. Trimming cost V 10 bases and J 3 bases, with 13 bases left between them. CDR3 size: 12 residues. CDR3 sequence: CATLRTVYEQYF. The DNA for the CDR3 is TGTGCCACCCTTCGGACCGTCTACGAGCAGTACTTC.